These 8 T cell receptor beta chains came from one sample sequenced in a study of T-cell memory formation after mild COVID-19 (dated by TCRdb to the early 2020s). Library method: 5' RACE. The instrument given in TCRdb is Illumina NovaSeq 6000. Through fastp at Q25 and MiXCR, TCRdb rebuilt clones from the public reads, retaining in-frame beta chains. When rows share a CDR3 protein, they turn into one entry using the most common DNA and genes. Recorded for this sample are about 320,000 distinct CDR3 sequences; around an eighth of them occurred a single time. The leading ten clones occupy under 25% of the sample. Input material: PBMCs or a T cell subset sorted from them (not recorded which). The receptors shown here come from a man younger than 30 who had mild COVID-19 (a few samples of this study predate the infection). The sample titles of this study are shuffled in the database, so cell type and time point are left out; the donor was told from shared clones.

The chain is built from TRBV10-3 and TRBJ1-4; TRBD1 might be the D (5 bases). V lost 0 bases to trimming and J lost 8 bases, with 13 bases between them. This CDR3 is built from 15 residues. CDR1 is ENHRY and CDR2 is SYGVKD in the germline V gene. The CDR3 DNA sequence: TGTGCCATCAGTGAGTCGGACAATAAGGGAGAAAAACTGTTTTTT. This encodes CAISESDNKGEKLFF.

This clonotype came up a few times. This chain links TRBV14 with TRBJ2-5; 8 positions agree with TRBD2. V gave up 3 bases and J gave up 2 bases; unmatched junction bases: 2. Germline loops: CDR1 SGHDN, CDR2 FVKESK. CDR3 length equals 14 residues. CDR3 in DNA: TGTGCCAGCAGCCATTCGGGGGGGCAAGAGACCCAGTACTTC. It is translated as CASSHSGGQETQYF.

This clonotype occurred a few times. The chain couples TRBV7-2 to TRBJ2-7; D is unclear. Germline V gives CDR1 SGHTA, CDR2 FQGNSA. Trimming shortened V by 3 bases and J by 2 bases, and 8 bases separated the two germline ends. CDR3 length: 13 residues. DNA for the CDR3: TGTGCCAGCAGCTTCGGGCAGGCCTACGAGCAGTACTTC. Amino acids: CASSFGQAYEQYF.

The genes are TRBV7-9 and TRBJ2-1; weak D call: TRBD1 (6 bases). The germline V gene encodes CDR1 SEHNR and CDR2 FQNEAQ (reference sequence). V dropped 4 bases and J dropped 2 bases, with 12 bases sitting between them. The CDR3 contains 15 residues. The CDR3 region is CASSSQGFAYNEQFF. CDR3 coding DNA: TGTGCCAGCAGCTCACAGGGATTCGCCTACAATGAGCAGTTCTTC. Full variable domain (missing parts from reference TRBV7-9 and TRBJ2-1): DTGVSQNPRHKITKRGQNVTFRCDPISEHNRLYWYRQTLGQGPEFLTYFQNEAQLEKSRLLSDRFSAERPKGSFSTLEIQRTEQGDSAMYLCASSSQGFAYNEQFFGPGTRLTVL.

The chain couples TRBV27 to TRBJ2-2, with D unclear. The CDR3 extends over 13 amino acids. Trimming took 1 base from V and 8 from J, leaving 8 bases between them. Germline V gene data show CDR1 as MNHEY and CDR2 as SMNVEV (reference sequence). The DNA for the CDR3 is TGTGCCAGCAGTTTATGGGCTAGGGGGGAGCTGTTTTTT. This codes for CASSLWARGELFF.

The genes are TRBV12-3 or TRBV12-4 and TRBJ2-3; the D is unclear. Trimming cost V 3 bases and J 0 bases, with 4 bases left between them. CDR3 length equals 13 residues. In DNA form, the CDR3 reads TGTGCCAGCAGTTTTCCGAGCACAGATACGCAGTATTTT. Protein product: CASSFPSTDTQYF.

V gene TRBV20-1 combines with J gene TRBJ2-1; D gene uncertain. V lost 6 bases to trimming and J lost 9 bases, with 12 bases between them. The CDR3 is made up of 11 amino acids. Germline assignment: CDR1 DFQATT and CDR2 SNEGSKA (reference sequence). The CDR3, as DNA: TGCAGTGCCCCAGTCGGAAGTGAGCAGTTCTTC. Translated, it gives CSAPVGSEQFF.

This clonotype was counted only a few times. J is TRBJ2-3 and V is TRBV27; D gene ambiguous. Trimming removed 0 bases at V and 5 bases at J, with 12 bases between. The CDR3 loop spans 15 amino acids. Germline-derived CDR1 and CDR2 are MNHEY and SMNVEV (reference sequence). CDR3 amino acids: CASSLSRERIDTQYF. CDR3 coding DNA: TGTGCCAGCAGTTTATCCCGAGAGAGGATAGATACGCAGTATTTT.